The T cell receptor beta chain described here comes from a study of cytomegalovirus exposure and HLA in healthy donors. General study findings and limits: In terms of immune exposure information, only CMV serostatus was available. A few V segments could not be told apart, such as TRBV6-2 and TRBV6-3, and were left out.

On this clone: Its cognate antigen is unknown.

Both 60 Vbeta primers and 13 Jbeta primers went into the PCR. Sequenced by immunoSEQ multiplex PCR; TCRdb stores in-frame clones only, minus some. The top ten clones hold over 1.5% of a sample with 100,000 to 150,000 clones, 65% to 85% of them seen once. The CDR3 runs to 14 residues. With V trimmed by 2 bases and J by 4 bases, 2 bases remained unmatched. CDR1 SGDLS and CDR2 YYNGEE come from the germline V gene. The rearrangement joins TRBV9 to TRBJ2-3; 9 bases map to TRBD2. Material for sequencing was PBMCs. The clonotype originates from a woman in her 40s in good health and CMV-seronegative. The CDR3, as DNA: TGTGCCAGCAGCGTTGCGGGGGGGGCAGATACGCAGTATTTT. Its translation is CASSVAGGADTQYF.